This T cell receptor (beta chain) is from a study of blood T cell repertoires in COVID-19 (dated by TCRdb to 2018 to 2021). In the study overall: The collaborator samples originated in the United States, Italy and Spain and spanned the acute and convalescent phases of COVID-19. The prospective study material was composed of cDNA or gDNA derived from T cells, B-cell-depleted T cells, or PBMCs. Subjects who had been exposed to COVID-19, were actively infected with it, or had recovered from it provided the deeply sampled blood TCRbeta repertoires that made up the dataset. A freely available public database, intended as a resource for researchers studying the immune response to SARS-CoV-2, is where the repertoires were released. The samples were drawn from two sources: the first 160 participants of the ongoing ImmuneRACE study, and 1,200 or so subjects contributed by 6 global collaborators. Nearly every sample came with metadata listing a de-identified subject ID, COVID-19 status, age in years and sex. HLA class I and class II types, where available, came from metadata supplied by the sample provider rather than from assay-based typing.

Note on this clone: This clone's antigen is unknown. No per-base quality is available; no much larger clone lies one base away.

In Seattle, one collaborating source enrolled patients while the infection was active and tracked those patients longitudinally over the course of disease. Each collaborating institution followed its own protocols to collect whole blood in K2EDTA tubes. For TCRbeta analysis, collaborators shipped samples in one of three forms: frozen whole blood, isolated PBMCs, or DNA extracted from either of those sample types. TCRbeta CDR3 regions were amplified from genomic DNA using the immunoSEQ Assay, a bias-controlled multiplex PCR. The authors' analysis ran thus. The number of nucleated cells in each sample was estimated from the amplification of reference gene primers within the assay. To quantify the absolute abundance of each unique TCRbeta CDR3 rearrangement, sequence reads were collapsed and filtered. Productive Simpson clonality was computed per sample as the square root of Simpson's diversity index over productive rearrangements. TCRdb took over this immuneACCESS table, retaining in-frame rearrangements with V and J assigned. Such tables are incomplete; in checked studies, under half of the missing clones stem from an unresolved V gene, and the remainder is unexplained. V and J calls and clone size are given by that table; D and trimming were obtained from the DNA. Within this sample are about 62,000 clones, with 85% to 90% of them counted one time only. Clones ranked in the top ten supply 15% to 20% of the sample.

The germline V gene sets CDR1 to SGHVS and CDR2 to FNYEAQ. Relative to germline, V is missing 1 base and J is missing 2 bases, with 2 bases of the junction outside any gene match. Taken from cysteine to phenylalanine, the CDR3 has 15 residues. This entry keeps only the CDR3 DNA: 45 bases, framed from base 1. General findings and caveats noted by the study authors: How much clinical and demographic metadata was included differed by source and by participant, and the metadata was provided uncurated.

The sequence joins TRBV7-6 to TRBJ2-7, with 10 bases matching TRBD1. The material sequenced was peripheral blood. This receptor was obtained from a woman in her sixties or seventies with COVID-19, enrolled during active disease. The CDR3 here reads CASSLVGQGAYEQYF. The nucleotide sequence reads as follows: TGTGCCAGCAGCTTAGTCGGACAGGGGGCCTACGAGCAGTACTTC.